Below are 5 T cell receptor beta chains sequenced from a single sample in a study of blood T cell repertoires in COVID-19. The table came from immunoSEQ multiplex PCR; TCRdb's copy has only in-frame clones and leaves some out. The table shows roughly 43,000 clones, with 90% occurring only once. Sequencing used peripheral blood. The receptors derive from a man over 45 with active COVID-19.

The chain joins TRBV24-1 to TRBJ2-1; 8 nucleotides agree with TRBD2. There are 14 residues in the CDR3. The germline V gene has CDR1 KGHDR and CDR2 SFDVKD. V was pared by 7 bases and J by 5 bases, with 6 bases of the junction left unmatched. The CDR3 spells CATRSGLGDNEQFF. DNA for the CDR3: TGTGCCACCAGGTCGGGACTAGGGGACAATGAGCAGTTCTTC.

The chain uses TRBV2 and TRBJ1-1; D remains ambiguous. Germline CDR1 reads SNHLY; CDR2 reads FYNNEI. This CDR3 is 13 amino acids long. V was trimmed by 3 bases and J by 4 bases, leaving 9 bases between them. CDR3: CASSDAAVTEAFF. In nucleotides, the CDR3 is TGTGCCAGCAGTGATGCGGCTGTCACTGAAGCTTTCTTT.

The chain is built from TRBV7-9 and TRBJ2-6; TRBD1 is a possible D gene (6 bases). V was pared by 6 bases and J by 0 bases, with 15 bases between. CDR1 SEHNR and CDR2 FQNEAQ come from the germline V gene (reference sequence). There are 17 residues in the CDR3. CDR3 protein: CASRSPGQSSGANVLTF. CDR3 coding DNA: TGTGCCAGCAGGTCGCCGGGACAAAGCTCTGGGGCCAACGTCCTGACTTTC.

In this sample, this clone turned up once. This chain links TRBV6-5 with TRBJ1-5; D is uncertain. The CDR3 length is 14 residues. The V gene lost 5 bases and the J gene lost 2 bases, with 10 bases spanning the gap. CDR1 MNHEY and CDR2 SVGAGI come from the germline V gene. In DNA form, the CDR3 reads TGTGCCAGCAGTCGCGACCAGGGCAATCAGCCCCAGCATTTT. It encodes CASSRDQGNQPQHF.

In its sample, this clone was seen once. V usage is TRBV30 and J usage is TRBJ1-5; no firm D call. The CDR3 totals 14 residues. In germline, CDR1 is GTSNPN, CDR2 SVGIG (reference sequence). Trimming removed 1 base at V and 0 bases at J, with 7 bases between. The CDR3 here is CAWSADSSNQPQHF. The CDR3 DNA follows: TGTGCCTGGAGTGCGGACTCTAGCAATCAGCCCCAGCATTTT.